The sequence of this T cell receptor beta chain was determined in a study of beta chain features in type 1 diabetes. The isolated RNA, all of it, was reverse transcribed, so expressed TCRB transcripts were what got sequenced. Only in-frame clones appear in the TCRdb table, and some are missing; sequencing was by immunoSEQ multiplex PCR. The sample lists 250,000 to 350,000 clones, 12% to 15% seen once, with around 7% in the top ten. Of note for this clone: What it recognizes is unknown.

Study results and limitations: For patients and controls alike, PCR might favor shorter templates to the same degree.

Sequenced sample: central memory CD4+ T cells from blood. This TCR was recovered from a man aged 25-45 years in good health.

CDR3: CASSVGSGAYNEQFF. The CDR3 bases are TGTGCCAGCAGCGTAGGTAGCGGGGCCTACAATGAGCAGTTCTTC. J is TRBJ2-1 and V is TRBV9, with 8 bases lining up with TRBD2. The CDR3 extends over 15 amino acids. The germline V gene encodes CDR1 SGDLS and CDR2 YYNGEE. The V segment lost 0 bases and the J segment 2 bases; nucleotides outside the gene matches: 1.